Sequencing of this T cell receptor delta chain was carried out in a study of gamma-delta chains in newborns, infants, children (dated by TCRdb to between 2019 and 2020). Turning to the overall study: According to the title of the study, polyclonal expansion of innate gammadelta T cells immediately after birth is driven by microbial exposure. The study examined the way microbial exposure affected innate gammadelta T cell populations in human newborns right after birth.

In regard to this clone: Its specific antigen is unknown. One junction end does not reproduce the germline sequence, and a read error may be involved.

The reads were generated on an Illumina MiSeq. TCRdb recomputed clones from the public reads with CATT; identical DNA rows were then combined. In this sample the table shows under 5,000 delta-chain clones, approximately 4% of which occur a single time. About 6% of the sample comes from the top ten. The clonotype originates from a child who was a newborn, infant or young child, either healthy, febrile or measles-vaccinated (not recorded which). Sequenced input: blood.

The DNA sequence is as follows: TGTGCCTGTGACACCCCTATACTGGGGGATACGTACTGGGACACCCGACAGACGTTTTTC. This encodes CACDTPILGDTYWDTRQTFF. The receptor chain draws on TRDV2 and TRDJ3; TRDD3 matches 13 bases in the middle. From cysteine to phenylalanine, the CDR3 is 20 amino acids long. The kept DNA is CDR3 alone, 60 bases in frame from the first base. In the germline V gene, CDR1 corresponds to GEAIGNYY and CDR2 to EKD.